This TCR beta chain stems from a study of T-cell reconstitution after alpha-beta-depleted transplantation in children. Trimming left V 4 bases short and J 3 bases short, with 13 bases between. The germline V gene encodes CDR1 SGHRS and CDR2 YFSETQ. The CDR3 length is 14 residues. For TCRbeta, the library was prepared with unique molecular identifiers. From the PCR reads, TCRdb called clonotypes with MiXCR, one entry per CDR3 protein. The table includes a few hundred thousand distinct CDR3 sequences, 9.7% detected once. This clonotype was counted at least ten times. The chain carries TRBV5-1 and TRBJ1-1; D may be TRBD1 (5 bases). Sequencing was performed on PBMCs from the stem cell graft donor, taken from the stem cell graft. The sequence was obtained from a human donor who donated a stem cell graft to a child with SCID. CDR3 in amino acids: CASSLYGGDTEAFF. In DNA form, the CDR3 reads TGCGCCAGCAGCCTCTACGGGGGGGACACTGAAGCTTTCTTT.